The 30 T cell receptor beta chains reported below all come from one sample, sequenced in a study of blood T cell repertoires in COVID-19. TCRdb's copy holds only in-frame clones and misses some; the assay was immunoSEQ multiplex PCR. The sample holds approximately 390,000 clones, 90% seen once. The sequencing sample was made of peripheral blood. The source is a man aged 18 to 35 with active or convalescent COVID-19.

This chain joins TRBV13 and TRBJ2-7; 8 nucleotides match TRBD1. The V gene's germline CDR1 is PRHDT and CDR2 FYEKMQ (reference sequence). Germline trimming cut 5 bases from V and 3 bases from J; bases unmatched to any gene: 9. The CDR3 extends over 15 amino acids. Here the CDR3 reads CASSPPGQAFYEQYF. CDR3 DNA sequence: TGTGCCAGCAGCCCGCCGGGACAGGCCTTCTACGAGCAGTACTTC. Supplemented by reference TRBV13 and TRBJ2-7, the full variable domain reads AAGVIQSPRHLIKEKRETATLKCYPIPRHDTVYWYQQGPGQDPQFLISFYEKMQSDKGSIPDRFSAQQFSDYHSELNMSSLELGDSALYFCASSPPGQAFYEQYFGPGTRLTVT.

J is TRBJ2-3 and V is TRBV2; TRBD2 agrees at 7 bases. This CDR3 comprises 15 residues. Germline loops: CDR1 SNHLY, CDR2 FYNNEI. With V trimmed by 9 bases and J by 0 bases, 9 bases remained unmatched. CDR3 nucleotide sequence: TGTGCCAGAGAGGCCAGCGGGATCAGCACAGATACGCAGTATTTT. Protein product: CAREASGISTDTQYF.

V is TRBV27 and J is TRBJ1-5; tentatively, D is TRBD1 (5 bases). The V and J ends lost 4 bases and 0 bases respectively, with 16 bases between them. CDR1 MNHEY and CDR2 SMNVEV come from the germline V gene (reference sequence). The CDR3 extends over 17 amino acids. The CDR3 is CASSSRGGVGSNQPQHF. The DNA for the CDR3 is TGTGCCAGCAGTTCCCGTGGGGGGGTGGGTAGCAATCAGCCCCAGCATTTT.

The chain recombines TRBV20-1 with TRBJ2-2, with 7 bases identical to TRBD1. V gave up 3 bases and J gave up 4 bases; unmatched junction bases: 5. The CDR3 covers 14 residues. CDR1 DFQATT and CDR2 SNEGSKA come from the germline V gene (reference sequence). This CDR3 is CSASFNRGTGELFF. The DNA of the CDR3 is TGCAGTGCTAGTTTTAACAGGGGCACCGGGGAGCTGTTTTTT.

CDR3: CASSTTGNYGYTF. CDR3 DNA: TGTGCCAGCAGTACAACAGGGAACTATGGCTACACCTTC. This chain joins TRBV28 and TRBJ1-2; D may be TRBD1 (6 bases). V shed 5 bases and J shed 2 bases, with 9 bases lying between them. Germline-derived CDR1 and CDR2 are MDHEN and SYDVKM. The CDR3 extends over 13 amino acids.

This clone has only one observation. The chain employs TRBV25-1 and TRBJ1-1; 9 bases fit TRBD1. Germline-derived CDR1 and CDR2 are MGHDK and SYGVNS. J gave up 4 bases and V 4 bases, and 7 bases lay outside the gene matches. This CDR3 is 15 amino acids long. DNA for the CDR3: TGTGCCAGCAGTGCCGGACAGGGGCTGGGCACTGAAGCTTTCTTT. It is translated as CASSAGQGLGTEAFF.

The V and J genes are TRBV11-2 and TRBJ1-3, with a possible D match to TRBD1 (6 bases). Germline assignment: CDR1 SGHAT and CDR2 FQNNGV. Deletions cut 4 bases from V and 0 bases from J, with 19 bases between. There are 18 residues in the CDR3. Here the CDR3 reads CASSSDLRTVSSGNTIYF. In DNA form, the CDR3 reads TGTGCCAGCAGCTCAGACCTCCGGACAGTTTCCTCTGGAAACACCATATATTTT.

This clone was seen just once. Other DNA variants within this sample encode the same CDR3. The chain joins TRBV7-9 to TRBJ1-4; 8 positions agree with TRBD1. J was trimmed by 6 bases and V by 5 bases; bases with no gene match: 5. Germline CDR1 and CDR2: SEHNR and FQNEAQ (reference sequence). This CDR3 is built from 14 residues. CDR3 in amino acids: CASSPQGADEKLFF. In DNA form, the CDR3 reads TGTGCCAGCAGCCCTCAGGGGGCGGATGAAAAACTGTTTTTT.

The rearrangement joins TRBV6-2 or TRBV6-3 to TRBJ2-1; 7 positions agree with TRBD2. The CDR3 length is 11 residues. The J segment lost 10 bases and the V segment lost 5 bases, leaving 2 bases of the junction unmatched. Germline values: CDR1 MNHEY, CDR2 SVGEGT. For the CDR3, the DNA is TGTGCCAGCAGTCGGACTAGGGAGCAGTTCTTC. It is translated as CASSRTREQFF.

The chain joins TRBV19 to TRBJ1-4; possibly TRBD1 for D (6 bases). The CDR3 is 13 amino acids. Trimming shortened V by 7 bases and J by 4 bases, and 10 bases separated the two germline ends. Germline loops: CDR1 LNHDA, CDR2 SQIVND (reference sequence). The CDR3 spells CASNGQLNEKLFF. The CDR3 nucleotides read TGTGCCAGTAACGGACAGCTTAATGAAAAACTGTTTTTT.

In DNA form, the CDR3 reads TGTGCCAGCAGCCATTCCAAGGGGGACGAGCAGTACTTC. Its translation is CASSHSKGDEQYF. V is TRBV3-1 (or the pseudogene TRBV3-2) and J is TRBJ2-7; perhaps TRBD1 as D (6 bases). The V gene's germline CDR1 is LGHDT and CDR2 YNNKEL (reference sequence). CDR3 size: 13 residues. Trimming left V 3 bases short and J 5 bases short, with 11 bases between.

The chain carries TRBV27 and TRBJ1-2, with D perhaps matching TRBD1 (6 bases). The V end was cut by 6 bases, the J end by 3 bases, with 17 bases between. Germline V gives CDR1 MNHEY, CDR2 SMNVEV (reference sequence). The CDR3 consists of 15 residues. The CDR3 sequence: CASRVPQQGYYGYTF. The CDR3 nucleotides are TGTGCCAGCAGGGTTCCTCAACAGGGCTACTATGGCTACACCTTC.

This clone was seen once. The rearrangement joins TRBV9 to TRBJ2-7; the D gene is possibly TRBD1 (5 bases). The CDR3 has 14 amino acids. The V gene lost 4 bases and the J gene lost 2 bases, with 13 bases spanning the gap. Germline V lookup: CDR1 SGDLS, CDR2 YYNGEE. This CDR3 reads CASSPRREPYEQYF. The CDR3 nucleotides read TGTGCCAGCAGCCCCCGCAGGGAACCCTACGAGCAGTACTTC.

This clone showed up just once. The chain couples TRBV28 to TRBJ2-7; 7 nucleotides match TRBD2. Germline V lookup: CDR1 MDHEN, CDR2 SYDVKM. V was pared by 2 bases and J by 6 bases, with 10 bases of the junction left unmatched. The CDR3 has 15 residues. CDR3: CASSLGGRGSSEQYF. The CDR3 DNA reads TGTGCCAGCAGTTTAGGGGGGAGGGGCTCTTCCGAGCAGTACTTC.

About this clone itself: This sample includes further DNA sequences coding for the same CDR3. This chain connects TRBV5-1 to TRBJ2-3; D is perhaps TRBD1 (6 bases). The germline V gene encodes CDR1 SGHRS and CDR2 YFSETQ. The V gene lost 6 bases and the J gene lost 1 base, with 12 bases spanning the gap. The CDR3 runs 14 residues. The chain's CDR3 is CASTPRTGTDTQYF. The CDR3 bases are TGCGCCAGCACCCCCCGGACAGGCACAGATACGCAGTATTTT.

About this clone: This same CDR3 is encoded by further DNA sequences in the sample. The genes are TRBV3-1 (or the pseudogene TRBV3-2) and TRBJ2-7; D gene uncertain. The CDR3 runs 11 residues. With 5 bases removed from V and 3 bases from J, the gap between germline ends came to 5 bases. Looked up from germline, CDR1 is LGHDT and CDR2 is YNNKEL (reference sequence). The CDR3 bases are TGTGCCAGCAGCTCTAGCTACGAGCAGTACTTC. Its protein is CASSSSYEQYF.

The chain links TRBV5-6 to TRBJ2-7, with 7 bases fitting TRBD1. With 4 bases clipped from V and 6 bases from J, the junction kept 16 bases outside the gene matches. CDR3 length: 16 amino acids. Germline V CDR1 and CDR2: SGHDT, YYEEEE. CDR3 sequence reads: CASSIHRGQTSVEQYF. The CDR3 nucleotides are TGTGCCAGCAGCATTCACAGGGGCCAAACCTCTGTCGAGCAGTACTTC.

In the case of this clone: Other nucleotide sequences in the sample specify the same CDR3. The V and J genes are TRBV7-2 and TRBJ2-3, with TRBD2 matching 8 bases. The junction had 2 bases not matched to a gene; V was cut back by 1 base and J by 5 bases. This CDR3 contains 14 residues. Germline CDR1 is SGHTA and CDR2 is FQGNSA. The DNA for the CDR3 is TGTGCCAGCAGCTTAGGGCTAGCGGGAGATACGCAGTATTTT. Its translation: CASSLGLAGDTQYF.

This clone was recorded a few times. The chain employs TRBV20-1 and TRBJ1-1, with D hard to call. The germline CDR1 and CDR2 sequences are DFQATT and SNEGSKA (reference sequence). Deletions cut 6 bases from V and 1 base from J, with 6 bases between. CDR3 length: 11 amino acids. CDR3 protein: CSAQWNTEAFF. In DNA, the CDR3 is TGCAGTGCCCAGTGGAACACTGAAGCTTTCTTT.

The chain recombines TRBV6-6 with TRBJ1-6, with D perhaps matching TRBD1 (6 bases). The CDR3 runs to 18 residues. With 5 bases removed from V and 0 bases from J, the gap between germline ends came to 17 bases. Germline CDR1 and CDR2: MNHNY and SVGAGI (reference sequence). As DNA, the CDR3 is TGTGCCAGCAGTCGGGACACCATACCGAGCTCCTATAATTCACCCCTCCACTTT. It is translated as CASSRDTIPSSYNSPLHF.

The chain has TRBV18 and TRBJ2-1; TRBD2 matches 9 bases. V trimming: 3 bases; J trimming: 4 bases; junction bases outside the gene matches: 4. The CDR3 consists of 15 residues. Germline CDR1 KGHSH, CDR2 LQKENI. This chain's CDR3 is CASSPGTSRYNEQFF. DNA for the CDR3: TGTGCCAGCTCACCCGGGACTAGCAGGTACAATGAGCAGTTCTTC. Complete variable domain (other parts from reference TRBV18 and TRBJ2-1): NAGVMQNPRHLVRRRGQEARLRCSPMKGHSHVYWYRQLPEEGLKFMVYLQKENIIDESGMPKERFSAEFPKEGPSILRIQQVVRGDSAAYFCASSPGTSRYNEQFFGPGTRLTVL.

This clone was observed once. The V call is TRBV4-1, the J call TRBJ1-4; D is unclear. This CDR3 is 15 amino acids long. CDR1 is MGHRA, CDR2 YSYEKL, per germline. V was pared by 0 bases and J by 4 bases, with 9 bases between. The CDR3 region has the DNA TGCGCCAGCAGCCAAGATTACAGCTTTAATGAAAAACTGTTTTTT. Residues: CASSQDYSFNEKLFF.

This chain joins TRBV15 and TRBJ2-5; 10 bases are a match to TRBD1. The V gene's germline CDR1 is LNHNV and CDR2 YYDKDF (reference sequence). The CDR3 is made up of 13 amino acids. The trim removed 6 bases at V and 7 bases at J, leaving 5 bases unmatched. The CDR3 coding sequence is TGTGCCACCAGGCTGGGACAGGGGAGGACCCAGTACTTC. It codes for CATRLGQGRTQYF.

The chain carries TRBV5-4 and TRBJ2-1; 9 bases fit TRBD2. Germline CDR1 and CDR2: SGHNT and YYREEE (reference sequence). The CDR3 consists of 15 residues. V shed 0 bases and J 7 bases; nucleotides not matched to a gene: 5. CDR3 protein: CASSLETSGPNEQFF. The CDR3 bases are TGTGCCAGCAGCTTGGAGACTAGCGGACCAAATGAGCAGTTCTTC.

This sequence joins TRBV5-6 and TRBJ2-7; the D is unclear. CDR3 length: 14 residues. Trimming cost V 6 bases and J 0 bases, with 13 bases left between them. Looked up from germline, CDR1 is SGHDT and CDR2 is YYEEEE. The CDR3, as DNA: TGTGCCAGCACTCGTCGCGGAAGCTCCTACGAGCAGTACTTC. Encoded protein: CASTRRGSSYEQYF.

The rearrangement links TRBV29-1 to TRBJ1-1, with 9 bases aligning to TRBD1. The CDR3 loop spans 14 amino acids. The V gene end was trimmed by 6 bases and the J gene end by 6 bases; junction bases not matched to a gene: 11. The germline gives CDR1 SQVTM, CDR2 ANQGSEA. The CDR3 DNA reads TGCAGCGTAGAAAGGACAGGGGCCTTACCTGAAGCTTTCTTT. Its translation: CSVERTGALPEAFF.

The gene calls are TRBV24-1 and TRBJ2-3; no firm D call. This CDR3 has 14 residues. Germline loops: CDR1 KGHDR, CDR2 SFDVKD. The germline V and J ends were trimmed by 5 bases and 3 bases, with 11 bases remaining between them. The CDR3 DNA sequence: TGTGCCACCAGTGTTCCAGGTCCGACAGATACGCAGTATTTT. Translation gives CATSVPGPTDTQYF.

The chain is built from TRBV19 and TRBJ1-3; D gene uncertain. The germline V and J ends were trimmed by 2 bases and 0 bases, with 8 bases remaining between them. This CDR3 is built from 15 residues. Germline CDR1 reads LNHDA; CDR2 reads SQIVND (reference sequence). CDR3 protein: CASSILAVSGNTIYF. CDR3 coding DNA: TGTGCCAGTAGTATATTGGCAGTCTCTGGAAACACCATATATTTT.

The genes are TRBV5-1 and TRBJ2-1; TRBD1 matches at 9 bases. With 8 bases clipped from V and 7 bases from J, the junction kept 10 bases outside the gene matches. The CDR3 contains 14 residues. Per germline, CDR1 SGHRS and CDR2 YFSETQ. The CDR3 region has the DNA TGCGCCAGTACAGGGGGCATGGGGATGAATGAGCAGTTCTTC. It yields the protein CASTGGMGMNEQFF.

The chain is built from TRBV10-3 and TRBJ1-1, with D tentatively TRBD1 (5 bases). The CDR3 consists of 11 residues. Germline CDR1 reads ENHRY; CDR2 reads SYGVKD. Trimming left V 8 bases short and J 3 bases short, with 7 bases between. Here the CDR3 DNA reads TGTGCCATCGCCAGGGACACTGAAGCTTTCTTT. It encodes CAIARDTEAFF.